This TCR beta chain was identified in a study of OX40 agonist ivuxolimab in advanced cancers. Study overall: Enrolled patients in dose escalation had cancers that were hepatocellular carcinoma, melanoma, renal cell or head and neck cancer. A male proportion of about 84% was recorded, with mean age around 64 years and range about 23 to 90. Prior checkpoint blockade (anti-PD-1, anti-PD-L1 or anti-CTLA-4) was permitted; 40% had it. Study-wide results and limits: Clonal expansion by week 6 occurred in CD4+ and CD8+ blood T cells (at 0.1 to 3.0 mg/kg).

Germline V gene sequence: CDR1 ENHRY, CDR2 SYGVKD. The V gene end was trimmed by 3 bases and the J gene end by 8 bases; junction bases not matched to a gene: 4. The CDR3 totals 13 residues. Some clones are missing from TCRdb's copy, which holds only in-frame ones; the method was immunoSEQ multiplex PCR. The table records over 75,000 clones, 70% to 90% of them present only once. As regards this clone: Antigen specificity is unknown.

Sequencing was performed on CD4+ or CD8+ T cells sorted from blood, taken in a trial of the OX40 agonist ivuxolimab. The V call is TRBV10-3, the J call TRBJ2-1; 7 bases are shared with TRBD2. This sequence originates from an adult with an advanced solid tumor such as melanoma, head and neck, liver or kidney cancer. The CDR3 DNA sequence: TGTGCCATCAGTGAAGGGAGGGGTGATGAGCAGTTCTTC. Translated: CAISEGRGDEQFF.